What follows are 10 T cell receptor beta chains derived from one specimen sequenced in a study of memory CD4+ T cells and cytomegalovirus serostatus. Sequenced by immunoSEQ multiplex PCR; TCRdb stores in-frame clones only, minus some. This sample has over 40,000 clones, with 65% to 85% found just once. The sort gate was single viable CD3+CD4+CD8-CD45RO+ cells for memory CD4+ T cells. The sequenced material came from memory CD4+ T cells from blood. These receptors were taken from an adult in good health and CMV-seronegative.

This clone was observed once. This sequence joins TRBV7-9 and TRBJ2-2, with TRBD1 identical over 7 bases. Germline V gives CDR1 SEHNR, CDR2 FQNEAQ (reference sequence). V shed 3 bases and J 0 bases; nucleotides not matched to a gene: 4. CDR3 length: 16 residues. The CDR3 bases are TGTGCCAGCAGCTTCGGGACAGCCACGAACACCGGGGAGCTGTTTTTT. Translated: CASSFGTATNTGELFF.

This clone has a handful of counts. The chain is built from TRBV5-6 and TRBJ2-7, with D perhaps TRBD2 (6 bases). V was cut by 5 bases and J by 2 bases, with 8 bases left in between. This CDR3 comprises 12 residues. CDR1 and CDR2 (germline): SGHDT, YYEEEE. The DNA of the CDR3 is TGTGCCAGCAGTCCGGGGGCCTACGAGCAGTACTTC. It codes for CASSPGAYEQYF.

V gene TRBV6-5 combines with J gene TRBJ2-7; D possibly corresponds to TRBD2 (5 bases). V shed 8 bases and J shed 4 bases, with 21 bases lying between them. CDR1 and CDR2 (germline): MNHEY, SVGAGI. CDR3 length: 15 amino acids. The CDR3 bases are TGTGCCAGCTCCCGTTCAAGGGAGTCCCAGTACGAGCAGTACTTC. It translates to CASSRSRESQYEQYF.

The chain links TRBV5-5 to TRBJ1-2; D not certain. Germline loops: CDR1 SGHKS, CDR2 YYEKEE (reference sequence). This CDR3 has 14 amino acids. The V end was cut by 0 bases, the J end by 2 bases, with 8 bases between. CDR3 amino acids: CASSLVAANYGYTF. The CDR3 region has the DNA TGTGCCAGCAGCTTGGTGGCGGCCAACTATGGCTACACCTTC.

The CDR3 sequence: CASSFVPRGEAFF. The CDR3 DNA is TGCGCCAGCAGCTTTGTCCCGAGGGGTGAAGCTTTCTTT. The chain recombines TRBV5-1 with TRBJ1-1; tentative D call: TRBD1 (5 bases). The V gene's germline CDR1 is SGHRS and CDR2 YFSETQ. This CDR3 has 13 residues. Deletions cut 2 bases from V and 7 bases from J, with 12 bases between.

V is TRBV10-1 and J is TRBJ2-1, with 8 bases aligning to TRBD2. Germline CDR1 and CDR2: WNHNN and SYGVQD (reference sequence). The trim removed 5 bases at V and 9 bases at J, leaving 6 bases unmatched. This CDR3 is built from 13 residues. The CDR3 loop reads CASSSSGGREQFF. CDR3 nucleotide sequence: TGCGCCAGCAGTTCCTCGGGGGGGCGTGAGCAGTTCTTC.

This clone was detected only once. The gene calls are TRBV5-1 and TRBJ2-7, with 8 positions matching TRBD1. Germline assignment: CDR1 SGHRS and CDR2 YFSETQ. J lost 3 bases, V lost 3 bases, and 8 bases had no gene match. The CDR3 contains 15 residues. As DNA, the CDR3 is TGCGCCAGCAGCTACACCAGGACAGGGAACTACGAGCAGTACTTC. Protein sequence: CASSYTRTGNYEQYF.

The rearrangement joins TRBV2 to TRBJ2-7; 9 bases are a match to TRBD2. The CDR3 has 13 residues. Germline V gene data show CDR1 as SNHLY and CDR2 as FYNNEI. The V gene end was trimmed by 4 bases and the J gene end by 6 bases; junction bases not matched to a gene: 4. This CDR3 is CASSGLAGLEQYF. The CDR3 DNA is TGTGCCAGCAGTGGGCTAGCGGGGCTCGAGCAGTACTTC.

This clone was observed a single time. The chain combines TRBV21-1 with TRBJ2-1; the table's D gene call, TRBD2, was not cross checked with the DNA. TRBV21-1 is a known pseudogene. The CDR3 has 15 residues. The CDR3 reads CASSIRLEVSNEQFF. The CDR3 coding sequence is TGTGCCAGCAGCATTCGGCTAGAGGTGAGCAATGAGCAGTTCTTC.

As DNA, the CDR3 is TGTGCCAGCAGTTTAAACAGGGGAAAGACCCAGTACTTC. Its protein is CASSLNRGKTQYF. The chain combines TRBV27 with TRBJ2-5; 7 nucleotides match TRBD1. CDR3 length: 13 residues. The J segment lost 6 bases and the V segment lost 2 bases, leaving 3 bases of the junction unmatched. Germline V gives CDR1 MNHEY, CDR2 SMNVEV (reference sequence).